Listed below are T cell receptor beta chains from one sample, sequenced in a study of early stage breast cancer tumors. Only in-frame clones appear in the TCRdb table, and some are missing; sequencing was by immunoSEQ multiplex PCR. The sample yields about 72,000 clones, around 85% seen once. The sequenced material came from blood. The origin of the receptors is a person in their sixties with breast cancer. Each CDR3 is given with its conserved first and last residue. A D gene is named only where the DNA matches it firmly. Rows give clone size only sometimes, using once, few, many, or a class for an expanded clone.

j_call | d_call | clone_size | v_call | cdr3_aa | cdr3_nt
TRBJ2-3 | TRBD2 | NA | TRBV2 | CASSELLAGNTDTQYF | TGTGCCAGCAGTGAGCTACTAGCGGGGAACACAGATACGCAGTATTTT
TRBJ1-6 | TRBD1 | NA | TRBV5-4 | CASSSGDRVNSPLHF | TGTGCCAGCAGCTCCGGGGACAGGGTTAATTCACCCCTCCACTTT
TRBJ2-2 | NA | NA | TRBV5-4 | CASSKWDSGEGGELFF | TGTGCCAGCAGCAAATGGGACAGCGGGGAAGGCGGGGAGCTGTTTTTT
TRBJ2-3 | TRBD1 | NA | TRBV5-8 | CASSLEGTGSETQYF | TGTGCCAGCAGCTTGGAGGGGACAGGGTCTGAAACGCAGTATTTT
TRBJ1-2 | NA | NA | TRBV5-6 | CASSLGYQGPSTYGYTF | TGTGCCAGCAGCTTGGGCTACCAAGGACCCAGTACCTATGGCTACACCTTC
TRBJ2-5 | TRBD1 | once | TRBV2 | CASSGEQGGQETQYF | TGTGCCAGCAGTGGGGAACAGGGGGGCCAAGAGACCCAGTACTTC
TRBJ2-7 | TRBD1 | NA | TRBV18 | CASSPGQGMREQYF | TGTGCCAGCTCACCGGGACAGGGGATGCGCGAGCAGTACTTC
TRBJ2-3 | NA | once | TRBV27 | CASATPDTQYF | TGTGCCAGCGCGACCCCAGATACGCAGTATTTT
TRBJ1-5 | NA | NA | TRBV2 | CASSTEYSNQPQHF | TGTGCCAGCAGTACAGAGTATAGCAATCAGCCCCAGCATTTT
TRBJ2-7 | TRBD2 | NA | TRBV28 | CASSKGLAGYEQYF | TGTGCCAGCAGCAAGGGACTAGCGGGATACGAGCAGTACTTC
TRBJ2-1 | NA | NA | TRBV5-8 | CASSFYGGLRPVDEQFF | TGTGCCAGCAGCTTCTATGGGGGACTTAGGCCGGTCGATGAGCAGTTCTTC
TRBJ2-2 | TRBD1 | NA | TRBV6-4 | CASSGQGGTGELFF | TGTGCCAGCAGCGGACAGGGAGGCACCGGGGAGCTGTTTTTT
TRBJ1-5 | NA | few | TRBV28 | CASSYDSRNRQPQHF | TGTGCCAGCAGTTACGACTCCCGAAACCGTCAGCCCCAGCATTTT
TRBJ2-2 | NA | NA | TRBV15 | CATIMPGAGELFF | TGTGCCACCATAATGCCAGGGGCCGGGGAGCTGTTTTTT
TRBJ2-1 | TRBD2 | NA | TRBV18 | CASSPGSGRNEFF | TGTGCCAGCTCACCAGGGAGCGGGAGGAATGAGTTCTTC
TRBJ2-3 | NA | NA | TRBV5-1 | CASSLYSSADTQYF | TGCGCCAGCAGCTTGTATTCCTCCGCTGATACGCAGTATTTT
TRBJ2-7 | NA | medium-sized | TRBV6-1 | CASSEGMETDEQYF | TGTGCCAGCAGTGAAGGTATGGAAACAGACGAGCAGTACTTC
TRBJ2-1 | TRBD1 | few | TRBV6-5 | CASNPRDRYNEQFF | TGTGCCAGCAATCCCCGGGACAGGTACAATGAGCAGTTCTTC
TRBJ2-1 | TRBD2 | NA | TRBV11-3 | CASSLGTSGDEQFF | TGTGCCAGCAGCTTAGGGACTAGCGGGGATGAGCAGTTCTTC
TRBJ2-4 | NA | NA | TRBV6-5 | CASSEPGAKNIQYF | TGTGCCAGCAGTGAACCGGGAGCCAAAAACATTCAGTACTTC
TRBJ2-1 | TRBD2 | NA | TRBV7-8 | CASSLAKLTSGTHNEQFF | TGTGCCAGCAGCTTAGCGAAGTTGACTAGCGGGACCCACAATGAGCAGTTCTTC
TRBJ1-5 | NA | NA | TRBV28 | CASYSNQPQHF | TGTGCCAGTTATAGCAATCAGCCCCAGCATTTT
TRBJ1-1 | TRBD1 | NA | TRBV18 | CASEKSTGGGTEAFF | TGTGCCAGCGAAAAGTCAACAGGGGGTGGCACTGAAGCTTTCTTT
TRBJ1-4 | NA | NA | TRBV5-1 | CASSSGAGPGEKLFF | TGCGCCAGCAGCTCTGGAGCTGGCCCGGGAGAAAAACTGTTTTTT
TRBJ2-5 | NA | NA | TRBV11-2 | CASSLDYRDVFLETQYF | TGTGCCAGCAGCTTAGATTACCGGGACGTATTCCTAGAGACCCAGTACTTC
TRBJ2-2 | NA | NA | TRBV6-4 | CASSVLENTGELFF | TGTGCCAGCAGTGTACTAGAAAACACCGGGGAGCTGTTTTTT
TRBJ2-7 | TRBD2 | once | TRBV7-2 | CASSFGRREQYF | TGTGCCAGCAGCTTCGGGAGGCGGGAGCAGTACTTC
TRBJ1-2 | NA | few | TRBV5-6 | CASSLVSGLGGYTF | TGTGCCAGCAGCTTGGTTTCAGGGCTCGGTGGCTACACCTTC
TRBJ2-3 | NA | NA | TRBV5-1 | CASSLAVGGTDTQYF | TGCGCCAGCAGCTTGGCGGTCGGTGGCACAGATACGCAGTATTTT